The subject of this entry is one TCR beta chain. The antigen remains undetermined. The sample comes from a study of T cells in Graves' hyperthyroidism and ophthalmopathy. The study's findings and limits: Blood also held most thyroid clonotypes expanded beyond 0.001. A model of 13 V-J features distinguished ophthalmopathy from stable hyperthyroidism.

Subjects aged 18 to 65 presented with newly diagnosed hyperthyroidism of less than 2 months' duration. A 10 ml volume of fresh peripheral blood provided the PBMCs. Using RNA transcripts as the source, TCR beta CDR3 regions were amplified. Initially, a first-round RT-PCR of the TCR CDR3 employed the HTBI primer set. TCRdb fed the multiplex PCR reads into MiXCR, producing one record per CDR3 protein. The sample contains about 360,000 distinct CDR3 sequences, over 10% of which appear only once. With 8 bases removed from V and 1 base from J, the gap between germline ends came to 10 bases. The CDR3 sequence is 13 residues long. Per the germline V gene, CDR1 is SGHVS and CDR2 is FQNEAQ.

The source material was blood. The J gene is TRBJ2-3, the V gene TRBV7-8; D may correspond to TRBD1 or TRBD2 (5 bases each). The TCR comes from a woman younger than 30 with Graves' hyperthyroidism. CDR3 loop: CASLRGRTDTQYF. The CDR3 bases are TGTGCCAGCCTCCGGGGACGCACAGATACGCAGTATTTT.